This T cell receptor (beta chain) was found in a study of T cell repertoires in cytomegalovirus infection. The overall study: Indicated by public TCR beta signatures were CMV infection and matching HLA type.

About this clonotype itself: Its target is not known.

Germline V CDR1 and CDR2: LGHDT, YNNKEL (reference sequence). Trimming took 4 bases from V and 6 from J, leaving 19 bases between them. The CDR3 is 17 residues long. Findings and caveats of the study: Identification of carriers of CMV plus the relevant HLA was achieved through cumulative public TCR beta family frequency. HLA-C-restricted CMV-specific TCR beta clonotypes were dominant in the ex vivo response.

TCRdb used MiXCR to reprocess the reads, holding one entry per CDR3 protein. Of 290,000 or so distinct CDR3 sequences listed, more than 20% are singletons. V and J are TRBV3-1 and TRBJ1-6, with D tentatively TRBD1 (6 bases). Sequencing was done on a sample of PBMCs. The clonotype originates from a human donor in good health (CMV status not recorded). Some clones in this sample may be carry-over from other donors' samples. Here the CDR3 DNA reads TGTGCCAGCAGCCTCCTATCCCAGGCCAGGGGTAATTCACCCCTCCACTTT. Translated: CASSLLSQARGNSPLHF.